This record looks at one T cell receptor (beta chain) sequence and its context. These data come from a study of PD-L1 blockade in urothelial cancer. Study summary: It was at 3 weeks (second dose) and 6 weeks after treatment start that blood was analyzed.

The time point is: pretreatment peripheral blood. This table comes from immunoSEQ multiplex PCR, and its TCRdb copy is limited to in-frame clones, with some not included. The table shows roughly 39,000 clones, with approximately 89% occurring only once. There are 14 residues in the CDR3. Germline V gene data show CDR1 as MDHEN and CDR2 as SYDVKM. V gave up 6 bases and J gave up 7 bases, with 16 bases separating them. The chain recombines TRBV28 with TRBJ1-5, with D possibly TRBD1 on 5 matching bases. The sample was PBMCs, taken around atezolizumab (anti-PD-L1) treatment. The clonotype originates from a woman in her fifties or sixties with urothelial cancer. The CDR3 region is CASSLRRAGQPQHF. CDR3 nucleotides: TGTGCCAGCAGCCTCCGACGCGCAGGGCAGCCCCAGCATTTT. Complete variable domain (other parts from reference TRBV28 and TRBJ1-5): DVKVTQSSRYLVKRTGEKVFLECVQDMDHENMFWYRQDPGLGLRLIYFSYDVKMKEKGDIPEGYSVSREKKERFSLILESASTNQTSMYLCASSLRRAGQPQHFGDGTRLSIL.